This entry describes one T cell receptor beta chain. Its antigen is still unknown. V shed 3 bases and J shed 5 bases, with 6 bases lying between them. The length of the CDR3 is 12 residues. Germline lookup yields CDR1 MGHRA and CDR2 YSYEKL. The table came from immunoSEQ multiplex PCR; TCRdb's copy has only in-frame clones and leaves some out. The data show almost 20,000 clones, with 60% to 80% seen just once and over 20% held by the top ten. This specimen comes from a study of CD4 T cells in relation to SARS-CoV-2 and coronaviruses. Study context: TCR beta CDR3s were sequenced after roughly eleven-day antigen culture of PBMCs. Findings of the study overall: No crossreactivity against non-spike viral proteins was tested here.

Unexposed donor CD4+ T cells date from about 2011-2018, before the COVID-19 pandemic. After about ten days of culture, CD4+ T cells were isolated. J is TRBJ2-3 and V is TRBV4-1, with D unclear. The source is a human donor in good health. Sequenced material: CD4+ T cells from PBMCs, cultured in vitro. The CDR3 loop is CASSHPLDTQYF. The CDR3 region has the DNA TGCGCCAGCAGCCACCCGCTAGATACGCAGTATTTT.